The 30 T cell receptor beta chains below were found in one sample sequenced in a study of monozygotic twins with inflammatory bowel disease. TCRdb reworked the 5' RACE reads into one entry per CDR3 protein, no DNA. There are over 130,000 distinct CDR3 sequences in the sample, with approximately 2.5% held by the top ten. Sequenced sample: blood. The receptors derive from a human donor with ulcerative colitis or Crohn's disease, or a healthy co-twin of an affected twin (not recorded which).

The chain recombines TRBV20-1 with TRBJ1-3. The CDR3 is 13 residues long. Germline V gene lookup returns CDR1 DFQATT and CDR2 SNEGSKA (reference sequence). This chain's CDR3 is CSARISGGNTIYF.

V is TRBV7-2 and J is TRBJ1-5; checking the TCRdb D call of TRBD1 is not possible without DNA. CDR3 size: 17 residues. Looked up from germline, CDR1 is SGHTA and CDR2 is FQGNSA. This CDR3 is CASSLAGGYSFYQPQHF. The whole variable domain, filled in from reference TRBV7-2 and TRBJ1-5, reads GAGVSQSPSNKVTEKGKDVELRCDPISGHTALYWYRQSLGQGLEFLIYFQGNSAPDKSGLPSDRFSAERTGGSVSTLTIQRTQQEDSAVYLCASSLAGGYSFYQPQHFGDGTRLSIL.

The chain employs TRBV5-6 and TRBJ2-1. CDR3 length: 11 amino acids. Germline values: CDR1 SGHDT, CDR2 YYEEEE. CDR3 in amino acids: CASSYLNEQFF.

The chain is built from TRBV20-1 and TRBJ2-3; TCRdb's D gene call, TRBD1, goes unchecked for lack of DNA. Germline CDR1 DFQATT, CDR2 SNEGSKA (reference sequence). CDR3 size: 15 residues. CDR3 sequence: CSAYDDRVRSLSQYF.

The V and J genes are TRBV5-1 and TRBJ1-6; TCRdb names TRBD1, which stays unverified in the absence of DNA. The CDR3 totals 16 residues. Germline V gives CDR1 SGHRS, CDR2 YFSETQ. The CDR3 here is CASSLEGTLERSPLHF.

This chain uses TRBV20-1 with TRBJ2-7; TCRdb returns TRBD2, unconfirmable since there is no DNA. Germline CDR1 DFQATT, CDR2 SNEGSKA (reference sequence). This CDR3 comprises 15 residues. CDR3 protein: CSAPRTSGNHYEQYF.

The chain employs TRBV15 and TRBJ1-6; TCRdb's D gene call, TRBD1, goes unchecked for lack of DNA. This CDR3 is 19 amino acids long. In germline, CDR1 is LNHNV, CDR2 YYDKDF (reference sequence). The chain's CDR3 is CATSRNPKAGTRYNSPLHF.

The chain recombines TRBV24-1 with TRBJ1-2; TCRdb reports TRBD1, a call that lacks DNA to check it against. Germline CDR1 and CDR2: KGHDR and SFDVKD. This CDR3 has 11 amino acids. This CDR3 reads CATLTGYGYTF.

The rearrangement links TRBV20-1 to TRBJ2-4; the TCRdb D gene call, TRBD1, has no DNA to confirm it. Germline CDR1 and CDR2: DFQATT and SNEGSKA (reference sequence). The CDR3 loop spans 16 amino acids. This CDR3 is CSAILQGFRSKNIQYF.

The chain couples TRBV5-1 to TRBJ1-1; TCRdb gives TRBD1 as the D gene, but with no DNA this cannot be confirmed. CDR1 and CDR2 (germline): SGHRS, YFSETQ. The CDR3 consists of 13 residues. CDR3 region: CASSTTGYTEAFF. The entire variable domain, with the rest obtained from reference TRBV5-1 and TRBJ1-1, is as follows: KAGVTQTPRYLIKTRGQQVTLSCSPISGHRSVSWYQQTPGQGLQFLFEYFSETQRNKGNFPGRFSGRQFSNSRSEMNVSTLELGDSALYLCASSTTGYTEAFFGQGTRLTVV.

J is TRBJ2-5 and V is TRBV7-2; absent DNA, TCRdb's TRBD2 call cannot be checked. Germline-derived CDR1 and CDR2 are SGHTA and FQGNSA. The CDR3 contains 15 residues. The CDR3 loop is CASSLVASSKETQYF. Full variable domain (remainder filled in from reference TRBV7-2 and TRBJ2-5): GAGVSQSPSNKVTEKGKDVELRCDPISGHTALYWYRQSLGQGLEFLIYFQGNSAPDKSGLPSDRFSAERTGGSVSTLTIQRTQQEDSAVYLCASSLVASSKETQYFGPGTRLLVL.

This chain uses TRBV7-2 with TRBJ1-4. The CDR3 has 14 residues. Germline V gene sequence: CDR1 SGHTA, CDR2 FQGNSA. The CDR3 loop is CASSRSTTNEKLFF. Full variable domain (outside the CDR3, taken from reference TRBV7-2 and TRBJ1-4): GAGVSQSPSNKVTEKGKDVELRCDPISGHTALYWYRQSLGQGLEFLIYFQGNSAPDKSGLPSDRFSAERTGGSVSTLTIQRTQQEDSAVYLCASSRSTTNEKLFFGSGTQLSVL.

The V gene is TRBV18, the J gene TRBJ1-2; TCRdb outputs TRBD1, but without DNA this stays unchecked. This CDR3 region has 12 residues. Germline CDR1 is KGHSH and CDR2 is LQKENI. The CDR3 spells CASSNMTGGYTF.

The V call is TRBV7-9, the J call TRBJ2-3; TCRdb selects TRBD2, and the lack of DNA leaves this call unchecked. The CDR3 consists of 14 residues. Looked up from germline, CDR1 is SEHNR and CDR2 is FQNEAQ (reference sequence). CDR3 sequence reads: CASSSGLVADTQYF.

V usage is TRBV5-1 and J usage is TRBJ2-5; the TCRdb D gene call, TRBD1, has no DNA to confirm it. The CDR3 consists of 18 residues. CDR1 and CDR2 (germline): SGHRS, YFSETQ. The CDR3 loop is CASSLVVVGQSYQETQYF.

The chain carries TRBV18 and TRBJ2-7; TCRdb proposes TRBD2, but this gene call is untestable without DNA. The CDR3 is 15 residues long. Germline V gives CDR1 KGHSH, CDR2 LQKENI. The CDR3 is CASSPVGTSGYEQYF.

This chain connects TRBV7-9 to TRBJ2-5; TCRdb's D call, TRBD1, is unchecked because there is no DNA. Germline V gene data show CDR1 as SEHNR and CDR2 as FQNEAQ (reference sequence). CDR3 length: 16 residues. The CDR3 sequence is CASSVKGGAQKETQYF.

This chain connects TRBV7-2 to TRBJ1-5. The length of the CDR3 is 14 residues. Germline CDR1 and CDR2: SGHTA and FQGNSA. The CDR3 is CASSFAYSNQPQHF.

This chain joins TRBV6-7 and TRBJ1-2. TRBV6-7 is placed among ORFs of uncertain function. The CDR3 sequence is 14 residues long. The CDR3: CASSYQPANYGYTF.

V and J are TRBV18 and TRBJ2-7. This CDR3 comprises 15 residues. Looked up from germline, CDR1 is KGHSH and CDR2 is LQKENI. The CDR3 spells CASSPGGSIYYEQYF.

This chain connects TRBV14 to TRBJ1-2; TCRdb lists TRBD1, though no DNA is available to test this call. Germline CDR1 reads SGHDN; CDR2 reads FVKESK. CDR3 length equals 17 residues. CDR3 sequence: CASSQDGVSWTGRGYTF.

The chain couples TRBV24-1 to TRBJ2-7; checking the TCRdb D call of TRBD2 is not possible without DNA. CDR1 and CDR2 (germline): KGHDR, SFDVKD. The CDR3 sequence is 15 residues long. The chain's CDR3 is CATSPSGGAIYEQYF.

The chain carries TRBV7-2 and TRBJ1-1. Germline-derived CDR1 and CDR2 are SGHTA and FQGNSA. There are 15 residues in the CDR3. The CDR3 protein is CASSSRPAANTEAFF.

This sequence joins TRBV11-1 and TRBJ1-2; the TRBD1 assignment by TCRdb is unverifiable without DNA. Germline loops: CDR1 SGHAT, CDR2 FQDESV (reference sequence). CDR3 size: 18 residues. The CDR3 region is CASSSPRDRGTRGYGYTF.

The chain carries TRBV4-2 and TRBJ2-3; the TCRdb D gene call, TRBD1, has no DNA to confirm it. The germline CDR1 and CDR2 sequences are LGHNA and YNFKEQ. The CDR3 is 12 residues long. The CDR3 loop reads CASSPRLGTQYF.

CDR3: CASSQYYRPLGRGTDTQYF. V is TRBV4-1 and J is TRBJ2-3; TCRdb's D gene call, TRBD1, goes unchecked for lack of DNA. This CDR3 region has 19 residues. From germline, CDR1 is MGHRA and CDR2 YSYEKL.

This chain uses TRBV2 with TRBJ2-7; the TCRdb call, TRBD1, lacks DNA for checking. CDR1 and CDR2 (germline): SNHLY, FYNNEI. CDR3 length: 15 amino acids. The CDR3 region is CASSEGRGRTYEQYF.

The rearrangement uses TRBV12-3 or TRBV12-4 and TRBJ1-4; the TCRdb call, TRBD1, lacks DNA for checking. The CDR3 extends over 16 amino acids. The CDR3 loop is CASSLRQGWTDEKLFF.

The rearrangement joins TRBV7-2 to TRBJ1-6; TCRdb designates TRBD1, a call that cannot be tested without DNA. Germline V gives CDR1 SGHTA, CDR2 FQGNSA. The CDR3 is 16 residues long. CDR3: CASSSIGDSLNSPLHF.

The genes are TRBV6-5 and TRBJ1-1. The length of the CDR3 is 11 residues. The germline V gene has CDR1 MNHEY and CDR2 SVGAGI. CDR3: CASSSYTEAFF.